Each of the 31 T cell receptor beta chains below was sequenced from the same sample in a study of circulating CD8 cells and anti-PD-1 response in melanoma. TCR libraries were prepared from approximately 15 ng of total RNA with the QIAseq Immune Repertoire TCR panel. TCRdb independently ran MiXCR on the reads; one entry per CDR3 protein. The sample carries 900 to 1,000 distinct CDR3 sequences, roughly 4% recorded once. From live CD3+CD8+TCRalphabeta+ cells, four PD-1 and/or TIGIT subsets were sorted. Here the sequenced sample was CD8+ T cells from PBMCs, taken at baseline or after one month of anti-PD-1 therapy (not recorded which). The receptors derive from a human donor with melanoma.

In its sample, this clonotype was seen a few times. The chain links TRBV12-3 or TRBV12-4 to TRBJ2-5, with 8 bases matching TRBD1. The CDR3 loop spans 15 amino acids. The ends lost 0 bases at V and 4 bases at J; junction bases unmatched: 4. The CDR3 DNA follows: TGTGCCAGCAGTTTAGCCCGGGACAGGCTAGAGACCCAGTACTTC. This encodes CASSLARDRLETQYF.

The chain uses TRBV19 and TRBJ1-5, with 10 bases matching TRBD1. There are 13 residues in the CDR3. Germline CDR1 and CDR2: LNHDA and SQIVND (reference sequence). Trimming at V came to 11 bases and at J to 1 base, leaving 2 bases not matched to a gene. CDR3 loop: CAGGQGSNQPQHF. The CDR3 DNA reads as TGTGCCGGGGGACAGGGGAGCAATCAGCCCCAGCATTTT.

The sample holds a few counts of this clonotype. This chain joins TRBV28 and TRBJ1-6; 8 bases agree with TRBD1. The CDR3 spans 12 residues. V trimming: 6 bases; J trimming: 13 bases; junction bases outside the gene matches: 5. Germline CDR1 reads MDHEN; CDR2 reads SYDVKM. The CDR3: CASSSDRGPLHF. As DNA, the CDR3 is TGTGCCAGCAGCTCCGACAGGGGCCCCCTCCACTTT. Together with reference TRBV28 and TRBJ1-6, the CDR3 gives the full variable domain: DVKVTQSSRYLVKRTGEKVFLECVQDMDHENMFWYRQDPGLGLRLIYFSYDVKMKEKGDIPEGYSVSREKKERFSLILESASTNQTSMYLCASSSDRGPLHFGNGTRLTVT.

This clonotype was detected a few times. This chain links TRBV19 with TRBJ1-2; D might be TRBD1 (5 bases). CDR3 length: 12 residues. V was trimmed by 3 bases and J by 13 bases, leaving 15 bases between them. Per the germline V gene, CDR1 is LNHDA and CDR2 is SQIVND (reference sequence). In nucleotides, the CDR3 is TGTGCCAGTAGTATGGGGCAGGTCGGGTGCACCTTC. Residues: CASSMGQVGCTF. Full variable domain (remainder filled in from reference TRBV19 and TRBJ1-2): DGGITQSPKYLFRKEGQNVTLSCEQNLNHDAMYWYRQDPGQGLRLIYYSQIVNDFQKGDIAEGYSVSREKKESFPLTVTSAQKNPTAFYLCASSMGQVGCTFGSGTRLTVV.

This clonotype was picked up a small number of times. The rearrangement links TRBV28 to TRBJ2-7; TRBD1 matches 8 bases. The trim removed 4 bases at V and 6 bases at J, leaving 8 bases unmatched. The CDR3 covers 14 residues. In germline, CDR1 is MDHEN, CDR2 SYDVKM. The CDR3 DNA sequence: TGTGCCAGCAGTTACCATGACAGGGGAACCGAGCAGTACTTC. It is translated as CASSYHDRGTEQYF.

In its sample, this clonotype is large. The chain links TRBV27 to TRBJ2-2; the D gene is possibly TRBD1 (6 bases). This CDR3 is built from 18 residues. The germline V gene has CDR1 MNHEY and CDR2 SMNVEV (reference sequence). V was shortened by 5 bases and J by 0 bases, with 19 bases between the two germline ends. As DNA, the CDR3 is TGTGCCAGCAGTCCCCTTCGCGAACAGGGCCCGAACACCGGGGAGCTGTTTTTT. Encoded protein: CASSPLREQGPNTGELFF.

In its sample, this clonotype ranks as large. The chain couples TRBV7-2 to TRBJ2-7, with a tentative D call TRBD2 (6 bases). Deletions cut 4 bases from V and 5 bases from J, with 12 bases between. The germline V gene encodes CDR1 SGHTA and CDR2 FQGNSA. This CDR3 comprises 13 residues. CDR3 in amino acids: CASSSGGANEQYF. The CDR3 DNA reads TGTGCCAGCAGCTCCGGGGGAGCCAACGAGCAGTACTTC.

Points on this clonotype: One end of the junction does not line up with germline, which may come from a read error. This chain uses TRBV19 with TRBJ1-1; perhaps TRBD1 as D (5 bases). The CDR3 contains 14 residues. Germline CDR1 is LNHDA and CDR2 is SQIVND (reference sequence). The CDR3 nucleotides read TGTGCCAGTACGCGGGGGACCAGGAACACTGGAGCTTTCTTT. It specifies CASTRGTRNTGAFF.

In its sample, this clonotype ranks as medium-sized (0.01 to 0.1%). The V and J genes are TRBV19 and TRBJ2-2; D is undetermined. This CDR3 comprises 13 residues. The ends were cut back, 8 bases at V and 4 bases at J, with 11 bases in the middle. CDR1 and CDR2 (germline): LNHDA, SQIVND (reference sequence). CDR3 in amino acids: CASQLKGTGELFF. CDR3 DNA sequence: TGTGCCAGTCAGTTAAAGGGCACCGGGGAGCTGTTTTTT.

By frequency in the sample, this clonotype is medium-sized. The V call is TRBV7-3, the J call TRBJ2-2, with D unresolved. V was clipped by 4 bases and J by 7 bases, with 7 bases between them. The germline V gene has CDR1 SGHTA and CDR2 FQGTGA. The CDR3 extends over 12 amino acids. CDR3 in amino acids: CASSSDRGELFF. The CDR3 DNA reads as TGTGCCAGCAGCTCTGACCGCGGGGAGCTGTTTTTT.

This clonotype was picked up a small number of times. The chain has TRBV6-6 and TRBJ2-3; D call uncertain. The CDR3 contains 14 residues. Trimming cost V 2 bases and J 2 bases, with 8 bases left between them. Looked up from germline, CDR1 is MNHNY and CDR2 is SVGAGI (reference sequence). Here the CDR3 reads CASSYMDPTDTQYF. CDR3 sequence (DNA): TGTGCCAGCAGTTACATGGACCCCACAGATACGCAGTATTTT.

This clonotype qualifies as medium-sized. This chain links TRBV5-1 with TRBJ2-3, with D possibly being TRBD2 (5 bases). Trimming removed 5 bases at V and 2 bases at J, with 9 bases between. The CDR3 loop spans 13 amino acids. The germline gives CDR1 SGHRS, CDR2 YFSETQ. CDR3 coding DNA: TGCGCCAGCAGGGAGGACTCCACAGATACGCAGTATTTT. This translates into CASREDSTDTQYF.

Here the CDR3 reads CSAGPTGMNTEAFF. The CDR3 coding sequence is TGCAGTGCTGGACCGACAGGGATGAACACTGAAGCTTTCTTT. The chain recombines TRBV20-1 with TRBJ1-1, with 7 positions matching TRBD1. Germline trimming cut 5 bases from V and 0 bases from J; bases unmatched to any gene: 6. Germline lookup yields CDR1 DFQATT and CDR2 SNEGSKA (reference sequence). The CDR3 length is 14 residues.

Sample share makes this clonotype large. This rearrangement joins TRBV2 to TRBJ2-1, with 10 nucleotides matching TRBD2. The CDR3 totals 17 residues. The ends lost 7 bases at V and 0 bases at J; junction bases unmatched: 9. Germline values: CDR1 SNHLY, CDR2 FYNNEI. CDR3 sequence (DNA): TGTGCCAGCATTGGACTAGCGGAGAACCCCTCCTACAATGAGCAGTTCTTC. Residues: CASIGLAENPSYNEQFF.

Only a few counts were recorded for this clonotype. V and J are TRBV19 and TRBJ2-3; the D call may be TRBD1 or TRBD2 (5 bases each). Trimming left V 0 bases short and J 4 bases short, with 8 bases between. The V gene's germline CDR1 is LNHDA and CDR2 SQIVND (reference sequence). The CDR3 runs 14 residues. The chain's CDR3 is CASSIDRGADTQYF. CDR3 nucleotides: TGTGCCAGTAGTATAGATCGAGGGGCAGATACGCAGTATTTT.

The chain joins TRBV19 to TRBJ2-7, with TRBD1 matching 7 bases. CDR3 length equals 15 residues. CDR1 and CDR2 from the germline V gene are LNHDA and SQIVND (reference sequence). After removal of 3 bases from V and 2 bases from J, the junction contained 7 bases not matched to a gene. CDR3 coding DNA: TGTGCCAGTAGTATTCAGTGGGACAGAGCCTACGAGCAGTACTTC. Amino acid sequence: CASSIQWDRAYEQYF. The whole variable domain, filled in from reference TRBV19 and TRBJ2-7, reads DGGITQSPKYLFRKEGQNVTLSCEQNLNHDAMYWYRQDPGQGLRLIYYSQIVNDFQKGDIAEGYSVSREKKESFPLTVTSAQKNPTAFYLCASSIQWDRAYEQYFGPGTRLTVT.

This clonotype is deemed large. The genes are TRBV19 and TRBJ2-7; D is perhaps TRBD1 (6 bases). Germline V gene sequence: CDR1 LNHDA, CDR2 SQIVND (reference sequence). The CDR3 consists of 14 residues. V was clipped by 5 bases and J by 3 bases, with 14 bases between them. In DNA, the CDR3 is TGTGCCAGTAGTCCTGCCGGACAGAACTACGAGCAGTACTTC. Its protein is CASSPAGQNYEQYF.

This clonotype qualifies as large (0.1 to 1%). V gene TRBV2 combines with J gene TRBJ2-2; D is unresolved. Germline CDR1 reads SNHLY; CDR2 reads FYNNEI. Trimming shortened V by 4 bases and J by 4 bases, and 16 bases separated the two germline ends. CDR3 size: 16 residues. Here the CDR3 reads CASSGAITVGTGELFF. The CDR3 DNA reads TGTGCCAGCAGTGGGGCAATCACCGTCGGCACCGGGGAGCTGTTTTTT.

By share, this clonotype ranks as medium-sized. The genes are TRBV19 and TRBJ1-5; perhaps TRBD1 as D (5 bases). The CDR3 consists of 15 residues. The V end lost 5 bases, the J end lost 1 base, and 12 bases lay between the germline ends. Germline V CDR1 and CDR2: LNHDA, SQIVND (reference sequence). This chain's CDR3 is CASSPIGASNQPQHF. The DNA for the CDR3 is TGTGCCAGTAGTCCCATAGGGGCGAGCAATCAGCCCCAGCATTTT.

In this sample, this clonotype is medium-sized. The gene calls are TRBV2 and TRBJ2-3; 13 bases are shared with TRBD2. The CDR3 is 17 residues long. Germline lookup yields CDR1 SNHLY and CDR2 FYNNEI. V lost 8 bases and J lost 5; bases outside the gene matches: 13. CDR3 coding DNA: TGTGCCAGCCCTTCCCGACTAGCGGGGGGTCCTGGAGATACGCAGTATTTT. It specifies CASPSRLAGGPGDTQYF.

In this sample, this clonotype is large. The genes are TRBV2 and TRBJ2-7; D tentatively fits TRBD1 or TRBD2 (5 bases each). The CDR3 runs 15 residues. From germline, CDR1 is SNHLY and CDR2 FYNNEI. Trimming stripped 7 bases from V and 0 bases from J, with 16 bases between. CDR3 sequence reads: CASTLSRDGSYEQYF. In DNA, the CDR3 is TGTGCCAGCACCCTCTCCCGGGACGGCTCCTACGAGCAGTACTTC.

This clonotype has just one count. Sequence at one end of the junction differs from germline and may be a read error. The chain has TRBV6-6 and TRBJ2-5; the D gene is possibly TRBD2 (7 bases). The CDR3 extends over 14 amino acids. Germline V gives CDR1 MNHNY, CDR2 SVGAGI (reference sequence). CDR3 nucleotides: TGTGTCAGCACCCCCGTAGGGGGGGCTGAGTCCCAGTACTTC. Its translation: CVSTPVGGAESQYF.

As to this clonotype: A junction boundary mismatches the germline segment, possibly from a read error. J is TRBJ2-1 and V is TRBV9; 9 bases align to TRBD2. Germline V CDR1 and CDR2: SGDLS, YYNGEE. CDR3 size: 15 residues. CDR3 in DNA: TGTGCCAGCTGCCCTTCCGCGGGGGGGAGAAATGAGCAGCTCTTC. Encoded protein: CASCPSAGGRNEQLF. Together with reference TRBV9 and TRBJ2-1, the CDR3 gives the full variable domain: DSGVTQTPKHLITATGQRVTLRCSPRSGDLSVYWYQQSLDQGLQFLIQYYNGEERAKGNILERFSAQQFPDLHSELNLSSLELGDSALYFCASCPSAGGRNEQLFGPGTRLTVL.

By frequency in the sample, this clonotype is medium-sized. The rearrangement uses TRBV29-1 and TRBJ2-5; 7 bases fit TRBD2. Germline V gives CDR1 SQVTM, CDR2 ANQGSEA. This CDR3 comprises 14 residues. V dropped 5 bases and J dropped 1; count of bases not matched to a gene: 7. In DNA form, the CDR3 reads TGCAGCGTTAATTCTGGCGGGGGCCAAGAGACCCAGTACTTC. Translated: CSVNSGGGQETQYF.

Remarks on this clonotype: A much bigger clone sits one base away, suggesting this may be a read error. This chain links TRBV14 with TRBJ1-4, with D possibly matching TRBD1 (5 bases). Between the trimmed V and J ends, which lost 4 bases and 6 bases, there was a span of 21 bases. CDR1 and CDR2 (germline): SGHDN, FVKESK. This CDR3 has 17 residues. This CDR3 reads CASSLVRGRVRDEKLFF. CDR3 nucleotides: TGTGCCAGCAGCCTAGTAAGGGGCAGGGTTCGGGATGAAAAACTGTTTTTT.

This clonotype ranks as medium-sized. The chain links TRBV28 to TRBJ2-7; 9 bases map to TRBD1. CDR1 is MDHEN, CDR2 SYDVKM, per germline. The CDR3 loop spans 15 amino acids. With V trimmed by 4 bases and J by 1 base, 5 bases remained unmatched. The CDR3 DNA follows: TGTGCCAGCAGTTCAACCGGGACAGGGTCCTACGAGCAGTACTTC. This encodes CASSSTGTGSYEQYF. The entire variable domain, with the rest obtained from reference TRBV28 and TRBJ2-7, is as follows: DVKVTQSSRYLVKRTGEKVFLECVQDMDHENMFWYRQDPGLGLRLIYFSYDVKMKEKGDIPEGYSVSREKKERFSLILESASTNQTSMYLCASSSTGTGSYEQYFGPGTRLTVT.

This clonotype has a handful of counts. The junction does not match germline at one end; this may be a read error. The rearrangement links TRBV20-1 to TRBJ2-7; D unresolved. CDR3 size: 14 residues. The V gene's germline CDR1 is DFQATT and CDR2 SNEGSKA (reference sequence). The CDR3 sequence is CRARFAGANYEQYF. CDR3 DNA sequence: TGCAGAGCTAGATTCGCAGGTGCTAACTACGAGCAGTACTTC.

By its share, this clonotype is medium-sized (0.01 to 0.1%). V gene TRBV19 combines with J gene TRBJ2-7; TRBD1 agrees at 10 bases. The CDR3 is made up of 14 amino acids. The germline gives CDR1 LNHDA, CDR2 SQIVND (reference sequence). J was trimmed by 3 bases and V by 8 bases; bases with no gene match: 7. CDR3: CASQPTGGIYEQYF. In DNA, the CDR3 is TGTGCCAGTCAACCGACAGGGGGCATCTACGAGCAGTACTTC. Combining the CDR3 with reference TRBV19 and TRBJ2-7 gives the whole variable domain DGGITQSPKYLFRKEGQNVTLSCEQNLNHDAMYWYRQDPGQGLRLIYYSQIVNDFQKGDIAEGYSVSREKKESFPLTVTSAQKNPTAFYLCASQPTGGIYEQYFGPGTRLTVT.

Only a few counts were recorded for this clonotype. Being one base from a much bigger clone, this may be a read error. The chain combines TRBV11-2 with TRBJ2-7; D is perhaps TRBD1 (5 bases). CDR3 size: 14 residues. Germline CDR1 reads SGHAT; CDR2 reads FQNNGV. The germline V and J ends were trimmed by 5 bases and 6 bases, with 17 bases remaining between them. This CDR3 is CASSHARAGREQYF. CDR3 DNA: TGTGCCAGCAGCCACGCCCGGGCAGGGCGCGAGCAGTACTTC.

Relative to its sample, this clonotype is large. The chain combines TRBV29-1 with TRBJ1-2; no reliable D call. This CDR3 has 11 amino acids. The germline V gene has CDR1 SQVTM and CDR2 ANQGSEA. The ends were cut back, 2 bases at V and 4 bases at J, with 5 bases in the middle. CDR3 DNA sequence: TGCAGCGTTGAACGGAGCTATGGCTACACCTTC. Translated, it gives CSVERSYGYTF.

By frequency in the sample, this clonotype is medium-sized. The chain couples TRBV6-2 or TRBV6-3 to TRBJ2-7; the D gene is possibly TRBD1 (7 bases). There are 16 residues in the CDR3. The V gene lost 0 bases and the J gene lost 2 bases, with 14 bases spanning the gap. Germline V gene lookup returns CDR1 MNHEY and CDR2 SVGEGT. The CDR3 bases are TGTGCCAGCAGTTACTCCTGGGGGGACAGACCCTACGAGCAGTACTTC. Translated: CASSYSWGDRPYEQYF.